Listed below are T cell receptor beta chains from one sample, sequenced in a study of blood T cells in healthy people across ages. From the 5' RACE reads, TCRdb called clonotypes with MiXCR, one entry per CDR3 protein. The table shows 660,000 or so distinct CDR3 sequences, with under 70% occurring only once. The material sequenced was blood. These receptors all come from a man aged 55 to 69 in good health. CDR3s include the opening cysteine and the closing phenylalanine or tryptophan.

CDR3aa: CASRADPGANEQFF
v_gene: TRBV6-5
j_gene: TRBJ2-1

CDR3aa: CASRRTLNYGYTF
v_gene: TRBV12-3/TRBV12-4
j_gene: TRBJ1-2

CDR3aa: CASSLTLVRGQETQYF
v_gene: TRBV12-3/TRBV12-4
j_gene: TRBJ2-5

CDR3aa: CSAMGRGGIDTQYF
v_gene: TRBV20-1
j_gene: TRBJ2-3

CDR3aa: CSARGSGLAGANNEQFF
v_gene: TRBV20-1
j_gene: TRBJ2-1

CDR3aa: CASSEWGAGLAKNIQYF
v_gene: TRBV6-1
j_gene: TRBJ2-4

CDR3aa: CASSSAKGAVGSPLHF
v_gene: TRBV27
j_gene: TRBJ1-6

CDR3aa: CSARRGQGNYEQYF
v_gene: TRBV20-1
j_gene: TRBJ2-7

CDR3aa: CSAVKDEQFF
v_gene: TRBV20-1
j_gene: TRBJ2-1

CDR3aa: CSARGAVNYGYTF
v_gene: TRBV29-1
j_gene: TRBJ1-2

CDR3aa: CASRGTGTPYEQYF
v_gene: TRBV28
j_gene: TRBJ2-7

CDR3aa: CASSLNGGSHNEQFF
v_gene: TRBV11-2
j_gene: TRBJ2-1

CDR3aa: CASSEVAGKVDTQYF
v_gene: TRBV6-1
j_gene: TRBJ2-3

CDR3aa: CASSYSMAENTEAFF
v_gene: TRBV6-5
j_gene: TRBJ1-1

CDR3aa: CASSRNRGRGNTEAFF
v_gene: TRBV27
j_gene: TRBJ1-1

CDR3aa: CASTRVNEQFF
v_gene: TRBV12-3/TRBV12-4
j_gene: TRBJ2-1

CDR3aa: CSASPGLLNNEQFF
v_gene: TRBV20-1
j_gene: TRBJ2-1

CDR3aa: CASSGAEQYF
v_gene: TRBV28
j_gene: TRBJ2-7

CDR3aa: CASSQDRRLEWEKLFF
v_gene: TRBV3-1
j_gene: TRBJ1-4

CDR3aa: CASSLEYRGLETQYF
v_gene: TRBV5-1
j_gene: TRBJ2-5

CDR3aa: CSVVGGAGETQYF
v_gene: TRBV29-1
j_gene: TRBJ2-5

CDR3aa: CASSPPGQTQYF
v_gene: TRBV4-1
j_gene: NA

CDR3aa: CASSLGEGRTYEQYF
v_gene: TRBV11-2
j_gene: TRBJ2-7

CDR3aa: CATSRDSRTGQYF
v_gene: TRBV15
j_gene: TRBJ2-3

CDR3aa: CASSQDSGVGETGYTF
v_gene: TRBV4-2
j_gene: TRBJ1-2

CDR3aa: CASSPLGGFGTDTQYF
v_gene: TRBV5-1
j_gene: TRBJ2-3

CDR3aa: CSLPSANYGYTF
v_gene: TRBV20-1
j_gene: TRBJ1-2

CDR3aa: CAISGQGKETQYF
v_gene: TRBV10-3
j_gene: TRBJ2-5

CDR3aa: CASSFGTGGPRQYF
v_gene: TRBV5-1
j_gene: TRBJ2-5

CDR3aa: CASSSRDRTYNSPLHF
v_gene: TRBV6-5
j_gene: TRBJ1-6

CDR3aa: CASSQGPGGKETQYF
v_gene: TRBV3-1
j_gene: TRBJ2-5

CDR3aa: CASIGTGAGELFF
v_gene: TRBV12-3/TRBV12-4
j_gene: TRBJ2-2

CDR3aa: CASKGWGTDTQYF
v_gene: TRBV5-1
j_gene: TRBJ2-3

CDR3aa: CASSLAGQVETQYF
v_gene: TRBV7-2
j_gene: TRBJ2-5

CDR3aa: CSARQGAGSTQYF
v_gene: TRBV20-1
j_gene: TRBJ2-3

CDR3aa: CAAGGAGAKNIQYF
v_gene: TRBV28
j_gene: TRBJ2-4

CDR3aa: CASSQDSTSGGARNEQFF
v_gene: TRBV4-1
j_gene: TRBJ2-1

CDR3aa: CSVEMGQGVSGYTF
v_gene: TRBV29-1
j_gene: TRBJ1-2

CDR3aa: CSARDWDSSKWGYTF
v_gene: TRBV20-1
j_gene: TRBJ1-2

CDR3aa: CASSPGMDRPLHF
v_gene: TRBV7-2
j_gene: TRBJ1-6

CDR3aa: CSARFGSYEQYF
v_gene: TRBV20-1
j_gene: TRBJ2-7

CDR3aa: CSALDRGGLNTEAFF
v_gene: TRBV20-1
j_gene: TRBJ1-1

CDR3aa: CASSPEGIGNYGYTF
v_gene: TRBV28
j_gene: TRBJ1-2

CDR3aa: CASSQERQGGEQYF
v_gene: TRBV3-1
j_gene: TRBJ2-5

CDR3aa: CASSVSGVQETQYF
v_gene: TRBV6-2/TRBV6-3
j_gene: TRBJ2-5

CDR3aa: CASSTLGEQFF
v_gene: TRBV12-3/TRBV12-4
j_gene: TRBJ2-1

CDR3aa: CATSDTDERGRSSYNSPLHF
v_gene: TRBV24-1
j_gene: TRBJ1-6

CDR3aa: CSARPAVDQPQHF
v_gene: TRBV20-1
j_gene: TRBJ1-5

CDR3aa: CASSFQGVEKLFF
v_gene: TRBV12-3/TRBV12-4
j_gene: TRBJ1-4

CDR3aa: CASSPWVAGGNIQYF
v_gene: TRBV7-2
j_gene: TRBJ2-4

CDR3aa: CASRSGGYETQYF
v_gene: TRBV6-5
j_gene: TRBJ2-5

CDR3aa: CASSQDAGQGGREQYF
v_gene: TRBV4-1
j_gene: TRBJ2-7

CDR3aa: CSVSSTGRVDGYTF
v_gene: TRBV29-1
j_gene: TRBJ1-2

CDR3aa: CASSALFSGGPTDTQYF
v_gene: TRBV25-1
j_gene: TRBJ2-3

CDR3aa: CSARDSGRANEKLFF
v_gene: TRBV20-1
j_gene: TRBJ1-4

CDR3aa: CASRYRERFQETQYF
v_gene: TRBV2
j_gene: TRBJ2-5

CDR3aa: CASSWGRVGEQFF
v_gene: TRBV6-5
j_gene: TRBJ2-1

CDR3aa: CASSQFDRAGANVLTF
v_gene: TRBV5-1
j_gene: TRBJ2-6

CDR3aa: CASSYRPQETQYF
v_gene: TRBV6-6
j_gene: TRBJ2-5